A single sample is the source of the 14 T cell receptor beta chains below, sequenced in a study of CXCR3-negative and CXCR3-positive naive CD8 T cells (dated by TCRdb to about 2019). The investigation overall reported the following: Compared with CXCR3-negative naive cells, CXCR3-positive naive cells had TRB CDR3s with higher hydrophobicity (lower Kidera factor 4), lower energy, and higher strength and volume indices.

Antigens of these TCRs are unknown. Sequencing was carried out with a NextSeq 550. The Human TCR Profiling Kit (MiLaboratory) was used to prepare UMI-labeled 5' RACE TRB cDNA libraries. Through TCRdb reprocessing, the reads give one entry per CDR3 protein sequence; DNA is omitted. The data table for this sample lists 84,000 or so distinct CDR3 sequences. 0.6% to 0.7% of the sample belongs to the ten largest clones. Sequenced: naive CXCR3+ CD8+ T cells from blood. This sample's cell subset or site label indicates: CD45RO-CCR7+CD27+CD95- naive CD8+ T cells expressing CXCR3 (TNR3+). The receptors stem from a human donor in good health. Some clones in this sample may be carry-over from other donors' samples.

The chain is built from TRBV13 and TRBJ1-1. From germline, CDR1 is PRHDT and CDR2 FYEKMQ (reference sequence). CDR3 size: 13 residues. The CDR3 region is CASSLEANTEAFF.

V is TRBV20-1 and J is TRBJ2-7; the D call of TRBD1 rests on TCRdb alone, since no DNA is present to check it. Germline assignment: CDR1 DFQATT and CDR2 SNEGSKA (reference sequence). This CDR3 has 14 amino acids. CDR3 loop: CSASPPGVDHEQYF.

The genes are TRBV7-8 and TRBJ2-7; checking the TCRdb D call of TRBD1 is not possible without DNA. Germline V gene sequence: CDR1 SGHVS, CDR2 FQNEAQ. CDR3 length: 15 amino acids. Here the CDR3 reads CASSPGTRGSWEQYF.

The chain joins TRBV28 to TRBJ2-6. There are 15 residues in the CDR3. In germline, CDR1 is MDHEN, CDR2 SYDVKM. The CDR3 region is CASSLSGTGANVLTF.

V is TRBV28 and J is TRBJ2-7. Germline CDR1 MDHEN, CDR2 SYDVKM. CDR3 size: 15 residues. CDR3 residues: CASSLVADLPYEQYF.

This chain connects TRBV6-5 to TRBJ2-1; TCRdb gives TRBD2 as the D gene, but with no DNA this cannot be confirmed. This CDR3 is 17 amino acids long. Per germline, CDR1 MNHEY and CDR2 SVGAGI. CDR3 amino acids: CASSQGLAGGEYTEQFF.

The chain couples TRBV21-1 to TRBJ2-7; TCRdb proposes TRBD1, but this gene call is untestable without DNA. TRBV21-1 is marked as a pseudogene. The CDR3 has 16 amino acids. CDR3 loop: CASSSNRGPAGYEQYF.

The rearrangement uses TRBV28 and TRBJ2-3; TCRdb's D gene call, TRBD1, goes unchecked for lack of DNA. CDR3 length equals 15 residues. Germline CDR1 reads MDHEN; CDR2 reads SYDVKM. The CDR3 is CASSPRQGSTDTQYF.

This chain links TRBV29-1 with TRBJ1-2; TCRdb's D gene call, TRBD1, goes unchecked for lack of DNA. The CDR3 runs to 11 residues. CDR1 and CDR2 from the germline V gene are SQVTM and ANQGSEA. The CDR3 sequence is CSATTGGGYTF.

CDR3 protein: CASSQGRALTDTQYF. The chain has TRBV4-1 and TRBJ2-3; TCRdb lists TRBD2, though no DNA is available to test this call. The CDR3 length is 15 residues. Germline V gene sequence: CDR1 MGHRA, CDR2 YSYEKL.

The chain links TRBV5-1 to TRBJ2-7; the D call of TRBD1 rests on TCRdb alone, since no DNA is present to check it. Germline CDR1 is SGHRS and CDR2 is YFSETQ. The CDR3 has 14 residues. The CDR3 is CASSRKTGSYEQYF.

This chain uses TRBV20-1 with TRBJ1-2; TCRdb selects TRBD1, and the lack of DNA leaves this call unchecked. The germline CDR1 and CDR2 sequences are DFQATT and SNEGSKA (reference sequence). This CDR3 spans 13 amino acids. The CDR3 region is CSARDPTAQGYTF.

The rearrangement uses TRBV15 and TRBJ1-1. Germline CDR1 LNHNV, CDR2 YYDKDF (reference sequence). This CDR3 spans 15 amino acids. This chain's CDR3 is CATSPVVQSNTEAFF.

The V call is TRBV25-1, the J call TRBJ2-2; checking the TCRdb D call of TRBD1 is not possible without DNA. This CDR3 region has 17 residues. Germline CDR1 and CDR2: MGHDK and SYGVNS. This CDR3 reads CASSEEPGITPAGELFF.